The source of this T cell receptor (beta chain) is a study of cytomegalovirus exposure and HLA in healthy donors. Study-wide results and caveats: Among TCR beta chains, those listed as cytomegalovirus-associated numbered fewer than 200. In a later analysis, first-cohort TCR clusters were found to tend to co-occur in the approximately 120 validation repertoires.

This clone appeared once. Its antigen is not known. Donors came from a validation cohort of over 100 subjects, distinct from the first 666-subject cohort. Trimming pared 2 bases from V and 6 bases from J, leaving 17 bases between. The germline V gene encodes CDR1 SGHDT and CDR2 YYEEEE. The CDR3 is made up of 16 amino acids. TCRdb keeps only in-frame clones here, not all; method: immunoSEQ multiplex PCR. The data show over 100,000 clones, 80% to 90% seen once. This clonotype originated in a woman aged 18-29 years in good health and CMV-seronegative. This chain links TRBV5-6 with TRBJ2-2; maybe TRBD1 (5 bases). Material for sequencing was PBMCs. The CDR3 DNA follows: TGTGCCAGCAGCTTCCCCGTGGCAGGGTTGGCCGGGGAGCTGTTTTTT. Encoded protein: CASSFPVAGLAGELFF.